This T cell receptor beta chain was observed in a study of T cells after posttransplantation cyclophosphamide. General study results and limits: Tissue-infiltrating T cells from skin or gut overlapped little with blood T cells.

This clone was picked up many times. Its cognate antigen is unknown. A marrow graft followed busulfan-fludarabine conditioning, with cyclophosphamide on days +3 and +4. The J segment lost 4 bases and the V segment lost 0 bases, leaving 2 bases of the junction unmatched. Germline lookup yields CDR1 LNHNV and CDR2 YYDKDF (reference sequence). This CDR3 has 15 residues. TCRdb's table, derived via immunoSEQ multiplex PCR, lists solely in-frame clones and lacks some. Listed here are over 10,000 clones without any singletons, the top ten holding approximately 26%. Sequences were derived from PBMCs, sampled after allogeneic stem cell transplant with posttransplant cyclophosphamide. This chain uses TRBV15 with TRBJ1-2; TRBD1 agrees at 10 bases. This receptor was taken from a female patient between 40 and 50 years old who received an allogeneic stem cell transplant from an unrelated donor, was CMV-positive, and had acute GVHD only. The T cells may come from the graft donor. The CDR3 coding sequence is TGTGCCACCAGCAGAGATAGGGACAGGGGCTATGGCTACACCTTC. Protein: CATSRDRDRGYGYTF.